The 28 T cell receptor beta chains presented below share a single source sample, sequenced in a study of TIL therapy for anti-PD-1-resistant metastatic lung cancer (TCRdb year 2021). TCR beta CDR3 regions were amplified from genomic DNA with the immunoSEQ v3 hsTCRB kit using bias-controlled multiplex PCR. The table comes from immuneACCESS by way of TCRdb, which keeps in-frame sequences with V and J called. Part of the clones is missing from these tables; in studies checked, under half for an unresolved V gene and the rest for unknown reasons. Here the sample has about 20,000 clones; approximately 83% occur a single time. The ten largest clones represent 2.2% of the sample. What this sample's time point label stands for: pre-treatment sample, taken before nivolumab and TIL therapy. The sequencing here drew on blood, taken at baseline. These receptors all stem from a person aged 25 to 80 with non-small cell lung cancer.

For the CDR3, the DNA is TGCGCCAGCAGCTTGGCCCATGGGACAGGGACAGATACGCAGTATTTT. It yields the protein CASSLAHGTGTDTQYF. The chain combines TRBV5-1 with TRBJ2-3, with 9 bases fitting TRBD1. The V gene's germline CDR1 is SGHRS and CDR2 YFSETQ. J lost 3 bases, V lost 0 bases, and 5 bases had no gene match. The CDR3 runs to 16 residues. The full variable domain, rest sourced from reference TRBV5-1 and TRBJ2-3, is KAGVTQTPRYLIKTRGQQVTLSCSPISGHRSVSWYQQTPGQGLQFLFEYFSETQRNKGNFPGRFSGRQFSNSRSEMNVSTLELGDSALYLCASSLAHGTGTDTQYFGPGTRLTVL.

V is TRBV7-9 and J is TRBJ2-5; the D gene is possibly TRBD1 (6 bases). The J call may be in error: the DNA end matches TRBJ2-7 better. Germline V gives CDR1 SEHNR, CDR2 FQNEAQ (reference sequence). The CDR3 consists of 12 residues. The CDR3 reads CASSRDIYEQYF. CDR3 nucleotides: TGTGCCAGCAGCCGGGACATCTACGAGCAGTACTTC.

The V gene is TRBV6-5, the J gene TRBJ2-7; 7 nucleotides match TRBD1. The CDR3 has 14 amino acids. V was pared by 0 bases and J by 3 bases, with 2 bases of the junction left unmatched. CDR1 and CDR2 (germline): MNHEY, SVGAGI. CDR3 in DNA: TGTGCCAGCAGTTACTCCGCAGGGGGCTACGAGCAGTACTTC. This gives the protein CASSYSAGGYEQYF.

The chain is built from TRBV28 and TRBJ2-3; 12 positions match TRBD2. Germline loops: CDR1 MDHEN, CDR2 SYDVKM. The CDR3 has 16 residues. Losses at the gene ends were 5 bases for V and 6 bases for J; bases not matched to a gene: 9. The CDR3 DNA reads TGTGCCAGCAGTCCCCGACTAGCGGGAGCAGGTGATACGCAGTATTTT. Protein: CASSPRLAGAGDTQYF. The complete variable domain, with remaining parts taken from reference TRBV28 and TRBJ2-3, reads DVKVTQSSRYLVKRTGEKVFLECVQDMDHENMFWYRQDPGLGLRLIYFSYDVKMKEKGDIPEGYSVSREKKERFSLILESASTNQTSMYLCASSPRLAGAGDTQYFGPGTRLTVL.

The chain uses TRBV7-2 and TRBJ2-7, with 13 bases aligning to TRBD2. This CDR3 comprises 16 residues. Germline assignment: CDR1 SGHTA and CDR2 FQGNSA. The trim removed 5 bases at V and 3 bases at J, leaving 7 bases unmatched. The CDR3 here is CASSVNGLAGVYEQYF. CDR3 coding DNA: TGTGCCAGCAGCGTTAACGGACTAGCGGGAGTCTACGAGCAGTACTTC.

This chain connects TRBV7-2 to TRBJ1-2; TRBD1 aligns across 8 bases. This CDR3 spans 12 amino acids. Germline V gene lookup returns CDR1 SGHTA and CDR2 FQGNSA. With V trimmed by 1 base and J by 12 bases, 4 bases remained unmatched. CDR3 nucleotide sequence: TGTGCCAGCAGCTTAGTTCCAGGGGGCGACACCTTC. Translating gives CASSLVPGGDTF.

This chain joins TRBV18 and TRBJ2-5; TRBD2 is a possible D gene (5 bases). V shed 0 bases and J shed 5 bases, with 13 bases lying between them. CDR3 size: 15 residues. Germline V gene data show CDR1 as KGHSH and CDR2 as LQKENI. The CDR3 here is CASSPPSGERETQYF. The CDR3 bases are TGTGCCAGCTCACCACCCTCGGGTGAGCGGGAGACCCAGTACTTC.

The gene calls are TRBV5-1 and TRBJ2-5; either TRBD1 or TRBD2 may fit D (6 bases each). Looked up from germline, CDR1 is SGHRS and CDR2 is YFSETQ. The ends were cut back, 3 bases at V and 1 base at J, with 13 bases in the middle. CDR3 length: 15 amino acids. The CDR3 nucleotides read TGCGCCAGCAGCTGGTCCAGGGGACTCCAAGAGACCCAGTACTTC. This codes for CASSWSRGLQETQYF.

J is TRBJ2-7 and V is TRBV5-1, with TRBD1 identical over 8 bases. The V segment lost 3 bases and the J segment 2 bases; nucleotides outside the gene matches: 4. This CDR3 is built from 14 residues. CDR1 is SGHRS, CDR2 YFSETQ, per germline. The CDR3 nucleotides are TGCGCCAGCAGCTCCGGGACAGGTGCCTACGAGCAGTACTTC. It yields the protein CASSSGTGAYEQYF.

The gene calls are TRBV9 and TRBJ1-6; D gene uncertain. The length of the CDR3 is 17 residues. V lost 4 bases and J 0 bases, leaving 14 bases between the germline ends. The germline V gene has CDR1 SGDLS and CDR2 YYNGEE. The CDR3 reads CASSPRGLSSYNSPLHF. DNA of the CDR3: TGTGCCAGCAGCCCTCGGGGTCTTAGCTCCTATAATTCACCCCTCCACTTT. The full variable domain, in which reference TRBV9 and TRBJ1-6 provide the parts outside the CDR3, is DSGVTQTPKHLITATGQRVTLRCSPRSGDLSVYWYQQSLDQGLQFLIQYYNGEERAKGNILERFSAQQFPDLHSELNLSSLELGDSALYFCASSPRGLSSYNSPLHFGNGTRLTVT.

The chain has TRBV5-4 and TRBJ1-1; D unresolved. CDR1 and CDR2 from the germline V gene are SGHNT and YYREEE (reference sequence). Trimming pared 3 bases from V and 3 bases from J, leaving 9 bases between. The CDR3 has 13 residues. The CDR3: CASSSTTDTEAFF. In nucleotides, the CDR3 is TGTGCCAGCAGCTCCACTACGGACACTGAAGCTTTCTTT. Looking up the rest from reference TRBV5-4 and TRBJ1-1 gives the full variable domain: ETGVTQSPTHLIKTRGQQVTLRCSSQSGHNTVSWYQQALGQGPQFIFQYYREEENGRGNFPPRFSGLQFPNYSSELNVNALELDDSALYLCASSSTTDTEAFFGQGTRLTVV.

This clone occurred once. The chain joins TRBV11-3 to TRBJ2-5; no reliable D call. The J call may be mistaken, given a closer DNA end match to TRBJ2-7. Germline-derived CDR1 and CDR2 are SGHNT and YENEEA. The CDR3 is made up of 12 amino acids. The CDR3 reads CASSPNSYEQYF. The CDR3 DNA follows: TGTGCCAGCAGCCCCAATAGCTACGAGCAGTACTTC.

The rearrangement uses TRBV6-5 and TRBJ2-5; D perhaps matches TRBD1 (6 bases). The CDR3 totals 14 residues. Germline V gene sequence: CDR1 MNHEY, CDR2 SVGAGI. The germline V and J ends were trimmed by 6 bases and 5 bases, with 16 bases remaining between them. The CDR3 is CASSLQGGRETQYF. Written as DNA, the CDR3 is TGTGCCAGCAGCCTACAAGGGGGTAGGGAGACCCAGTACTTC.

This rearrangement joins TRBV29-1 to TRBJ2-5, with 10 bases lining up with TRBD2. Germline loops: CDR1 SQVTM, CDR2 ANQGSEA. Trimming cost V 5 bases and J 7 bases; bases outside gene matches: 16. The CDR3 extends over 16 amino acids. CDR3 amino acids: CSVRQSGSSGSGTQYF. The CDR3 DNA follows: TGCAGCGTTCGTCAATCGGGTTCTAGCGGGAGTGGGACCCAGTACTTC.

The V gene is TRBV10-1, the J gene TRBJ2-7; D gene unclear. V lost 4 bases and J 1 base, leaving 11 bases between the germline ends. CDR3 length: 14 residues. Looked up from germline, CDR1 is WNHNN and CDR2 is SYGVQD (reference sequence). The CDR3 DNA reads as TGCGCCAGCAGTGGCCCCCTACGGTCCTACGAGCAGTACTTC. It specifies CASSGPLRSYEQYF.

This clone was seen once. This chain links TRBV7-3 with TRBJ2-3, with 7 bases fitting TRBD2. Germline V gives CDR1 SGHTA, CDR2 FQGTGA. There are 13 residues in the CDR3. V dropped 5 bases and J dropped 10; count of bases not matched to a gene: 9. CDR3 loop: CASSPRGGRAQYF. DNA of the CDR3: TGTGCCAGCAGCCCAAGGGGAGGGAGGGCGCAGTATTTT. The whole variable domain, filled in from reference TRBV7-3 and TRBJ2-3, reads GAGVSQTPSNKVTEKGKYVELRCDPISGHTALYWYRQSLGQGPEFLIYFQGTGAADDSGLPNDRFFAVRPEGSVSTLKIQRTERGDSAVYLCASSPRGGRAQYFGPGTRLTVL.

In its sample, this clone was seen once. The chain has TRBV19 and TRBJ1-1; 11 nucleotides align to TRBD1. Germline V CDR1 and CDR2: LNHDA, SQIVND (reference sequence). CDR3 length equals 16 residues. V trimming: 7 bases; J trimming: 6 bases; junction bases outside the gene matches: 13. The CDR3, as DNA: TGTGCCAGTATGCCGCCCGCGGACAGGGGGCAAGCTGAAGCTTTCTTT. Its translation: CASMPPADRGQAEAFF. The complete variable domain, with remaining parts taken from reference TRBV19 and TRBJ1-1, reads DGGITQSPKYLFRKEGQNVTLSCEQNLNHDAMYWYRQDPGQGLRLIYYSQIVNDFQKGDIAEGYSVSREKKESFPLTVTSAQKNPTAFYLCASMPPADRGQAEAFFGQGTRLTVV.

This rearrangement joins TRBV5-1 to TRBJ1-6; 9 bases line up with TRBD1. The V gene's germline CDR1 is SGHRS and CDR2 YFSETQ. This CDR3 has 16 residues. The junction had 9 bases not matched to a gene; V was cut back by 4 bases and J by 7 bases. The CDR3 is CASSPEGQGNNSPLHF. CDR3 DNA: TGCGCCAGCAGCCCAGAGGGACAGGGAAACAATTCACCCCTCCACTTT.

By share of the sample, this clone is medium-sized. The chain employs TRBV7-9 and TRBJ1-4; possibly TRBD1 for D (5 bases). Trimming cost V 7 bases and J 4 bases, with 13 bases left between them. Germline values: CDR1 SEHNR, CDR2 FQNEAQ (reference sequence). The CDR3 is 14 residues long. The DNA of the CDR3 is TGTGCCAGCACCGGCGGGGACGGTAATGAAAAACTGTTTTTT. Translated, it gives CASTGGDGNEKLFF.

The chain employs TRBV7-2 and TRBJ1-1, with D perhaps TRBD1 (6 bases). This CDR3 has 18 residues. Trimming took off 6 bases at V and 0 bases at J, with 23 bases between the two ends. CDR1 SGHTA and CDR2 FQGNSA come from the germline V gene. CDR3 coding DNA: TGTGCCAGCAGTCCTATATCTTGGACAGTCTCGATGAACACTGAAGCTTTCTTT. It specifies CASSPISWTVSMNTEAFF.

V usage is TRBV5-1 and J usage is TRBJ1-1; TRBD1 aligns across 8 bases. From germline, CDR1 is SGHRS and CDR2 YFSETQ. The CDR3 runs 15 residues. The V and J ends lost 5 bases and 1 base, in that order; junction bases with no gene match: 7. The CDR3 reads CASRLQGDANTEAFF. The CDR3 nucleotides are TGCGCCAGCAGGTTACAGGGGGACGCGAACACTGAAGCTTTCTTT.

The rearrangement uses TRBV11-3 and TRBJ1-1; D is ambiguous. Trimming left V 0 bases short and J 3 bases short, with 17 bases between. Germline V gene sequence: CDR1 SGHNT, CDR2 YENEEA. The CDR3 runs to 17 residues. CDR3 residues: CASSLDDWRGFDTEAFF. CDR3 nucleotides: TGTGCCAGCAGCTTAGATGACTGGCGGGGATTCGACACTGAAGCTTTCTTT.

The sample holds one count of this clone. The chain combines TRBV7-3 with TRBJ2-5; TRBD2 aligns across 10 bases. There are 19 residues in the CDR3. From germline, CDR1 is SGHTA and CDR2 FQGTGA. The ends lost 2 bases at V and 5 bases at J; junction bases unmatched: 17. The CDR3 DNA follows: TGTGCCAGCAGCTTAGGGGCTAGCGGGAGTGCCTACCATCGGGAGACCCAGTACTTC. It is translated as CASSLGASGSAYHRETQYF.

CDR3: CASSLDGTSGNEQFF. The CDR3 DNA is TGTGCCAGCAGCTTAGATGGCACTAGCGGAAATGAGCAGTTCTTC. The chain carries TRBV11-2 and TRBJ2-1, with 8 bases that match TRBD2. The germline CDR1 and CDR2 sequences are SGHAT and FQNNGV. V lost 0 bases, J lost 7 bases, and 5 bases stayed unmatched. CDR3 length: 15 amino acids.

V usage is TRBV6-4 and J usage is TRBJ1-2; D perhaps matches TRBD1 (5 bases). The CDR3 is made up of 14 amino acids. The V end was cut by 5 bases, the J end by 4 bases, with 14 bases between. Germline V gene lookup returns CDR1 MRHNA and CDR2 SNTAGT. Here the CDR3 reads CASSPRDAGYGYTF. CDR3 DNA sequence: TGTGCCAGCAGTCCCCGGGACGCAGGCTATGGCTACACCTTC.

This clone showed up just once. This chain uses TRBV5-1 with TRBJ1-4; the D is unclear. The CDR3 is made up of 15 amino acids. The V end was cut by 0 bases, the J end by 0 bases, with 6 bases between. From germline, CDR1 is SGHRS and CDR2 YFSETQ. The CDR3, as DNA: TGCGCCAGCAGCTTGGAGGGCTCAACTAATGAAAAACTGTTTTTT. Translating gives CASSLEGSTNEKLFF.

The chain uses TRBV27 and TRBJ2-1, with 9 nucleotides matching TRBD2. With V trimmed by 2 bases and J by 6 bases, 2 bases remained unmatched. CDR1 and CDR2 (germline): MNHEY, SMNVEV (reference sequence). This CDR3 comprises 14 residues. The CDR3 here is CASSLAGGINEQFF. In nucleotides, the CDR3 is TGTGCCAGCAGTTTAGCGGGGGGGATCAATGAGCAGTTCTTC.

The chain couples TRBV5-4 to TRBJ1-2, with 9 nucleotides matching TRBD1. Germline-derived CDR1 and CDR2 are SGHNT and YYREEE (reference sequence). The CDR3 runs to 14 residues. The V and J ends lost 4 bases and 5 bases, in that order; junction bases with no gene match: 6. CDR3 amino acids: CASSPLDRGYGYTF. The CDR3 DNA is TGTGCCAGCAGCCCTCTAGACAGGGGGTATGGCTACACCTTC.